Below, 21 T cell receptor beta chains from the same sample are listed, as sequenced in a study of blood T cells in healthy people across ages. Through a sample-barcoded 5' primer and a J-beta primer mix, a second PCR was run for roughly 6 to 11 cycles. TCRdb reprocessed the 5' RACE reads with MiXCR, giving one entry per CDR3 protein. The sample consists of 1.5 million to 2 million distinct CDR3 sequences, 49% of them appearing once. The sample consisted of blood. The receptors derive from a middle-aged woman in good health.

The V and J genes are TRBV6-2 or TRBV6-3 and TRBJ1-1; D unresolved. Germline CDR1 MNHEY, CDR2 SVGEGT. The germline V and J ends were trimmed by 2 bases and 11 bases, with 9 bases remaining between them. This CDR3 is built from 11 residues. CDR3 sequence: CASSYVGGAFF. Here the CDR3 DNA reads TGTGCCAGCAGTTACGTAGGTGGGGCTTTCTTT.

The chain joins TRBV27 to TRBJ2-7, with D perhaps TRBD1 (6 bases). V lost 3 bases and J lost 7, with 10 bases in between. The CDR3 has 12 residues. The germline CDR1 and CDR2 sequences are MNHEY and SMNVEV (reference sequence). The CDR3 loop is CASSFTGKEQYF. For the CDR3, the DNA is TGTGCCAGCAGTTTTACAGGGAAAGAGCAGTACTTC.

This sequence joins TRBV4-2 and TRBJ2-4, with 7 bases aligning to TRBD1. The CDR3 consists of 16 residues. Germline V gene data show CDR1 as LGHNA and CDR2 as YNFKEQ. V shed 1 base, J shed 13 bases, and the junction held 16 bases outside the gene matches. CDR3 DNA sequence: TGTGCCAGCAGCCAAGTAGGGACAGTCTCCTCCTACGGGCAGTACTTC. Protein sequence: CASSQVGTVSSYGQYF.

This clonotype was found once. The CDR3 sequence: CASSYPGQWGYTF. The CDR3 nucleotides read TGTGCCAGCAGCTACCCGGGACAGTGGGGCTACACCTTC. The gene calls are TRBV6-6 and TRBJ1-2; the match to TRBD1 covers 7 bases. CDR3 length: 13 amino acids. The germline gives CDR1 MNHNY, CDR2 SVGAGI (reference sequence). J was trimmed by 8 bases and V by 6 bases; bases with no gene match: 9.

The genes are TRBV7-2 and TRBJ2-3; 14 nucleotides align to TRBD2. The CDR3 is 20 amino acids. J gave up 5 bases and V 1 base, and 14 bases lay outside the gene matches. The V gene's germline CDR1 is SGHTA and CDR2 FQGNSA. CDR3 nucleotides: TGTGCCAGCAGCTTAGTCTTGGGGGCGACTAGCGGGGGGGAGGTAGATACGCAGTATTTT. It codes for CASSLVLGATSGGEVDTQYF.

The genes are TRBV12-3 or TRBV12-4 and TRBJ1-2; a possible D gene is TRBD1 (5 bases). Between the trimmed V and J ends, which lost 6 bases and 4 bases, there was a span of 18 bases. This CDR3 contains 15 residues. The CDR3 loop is CASRGERGPGYGYTF. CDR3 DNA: TGTGCCAGCAGGGGAGAGAGGGGCCCGGGCTATGGCTACACCTTC.

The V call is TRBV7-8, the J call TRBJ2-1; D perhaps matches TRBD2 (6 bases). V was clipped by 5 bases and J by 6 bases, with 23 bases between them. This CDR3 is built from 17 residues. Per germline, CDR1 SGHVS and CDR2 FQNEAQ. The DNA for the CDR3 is TGTGCCAGCAGCCCGGATACGTGGACTAAGGGATCCAATGAGCAGTTCTTC. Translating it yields CASSPDTWTKGSNEQFF.

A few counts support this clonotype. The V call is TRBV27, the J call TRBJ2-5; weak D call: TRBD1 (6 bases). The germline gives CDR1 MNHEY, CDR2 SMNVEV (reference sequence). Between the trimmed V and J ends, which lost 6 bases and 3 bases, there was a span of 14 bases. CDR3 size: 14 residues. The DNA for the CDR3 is TGTGCCAGCAGAACCCGGGACATAAAAGAGACCCAGTACTTC. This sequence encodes CASRTRDIKETQYF.

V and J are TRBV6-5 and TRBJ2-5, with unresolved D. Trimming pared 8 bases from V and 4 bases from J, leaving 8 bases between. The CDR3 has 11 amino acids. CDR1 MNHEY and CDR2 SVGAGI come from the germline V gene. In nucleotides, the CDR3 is TGTGCCAGCCAGCTCAGAGAGACCCAGTACTTC. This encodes CASQLRETQYF.

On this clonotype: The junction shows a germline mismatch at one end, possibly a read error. The CDR3 loop reads CASGVEVGGTDTQYF. The CDR3 DNA reads as TGTGCCAGCGGCGTAGAGGTGGGAGGCACAGATACGCAGTATTTT. The gene calls are TRBV9 and TRBJ2-3; TRBD2 might be the D (5 bases). The germline V gene encodes CDR1 SGDLS and CDR2 YYNGEE. The CDR3 totals 15 residues. Full variable domain (missing parts from reference TRBV9 and TRBJ2-3): DSGVTQTPKHLITATGQRVTLRCSPRSGDLSVYWYQQSLDQGLQFLIQYYNGEERAKGNILERFSAQQFPDLHSELNLSSLELGDSALYFCASGVEVGGTDTQYFGPGTRLTVL.

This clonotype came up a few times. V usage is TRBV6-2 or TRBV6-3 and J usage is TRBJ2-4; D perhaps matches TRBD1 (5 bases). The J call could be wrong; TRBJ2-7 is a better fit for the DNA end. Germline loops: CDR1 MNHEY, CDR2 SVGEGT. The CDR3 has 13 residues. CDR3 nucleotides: TGTGCCAGCAGTTACAAGCCGACAGTCGAGCAGTACTTC. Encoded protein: CASSYKPTVEQYF.

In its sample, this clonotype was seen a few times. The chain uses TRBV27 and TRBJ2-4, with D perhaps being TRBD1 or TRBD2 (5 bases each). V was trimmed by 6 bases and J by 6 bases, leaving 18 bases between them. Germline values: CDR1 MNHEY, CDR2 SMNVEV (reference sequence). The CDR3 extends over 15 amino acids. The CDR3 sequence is CASSPGAYGRNIQYF. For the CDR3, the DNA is TGTGCCAGCAGCCCCGGGGCCTATGGGAGAAACATTCAGTACTTC.

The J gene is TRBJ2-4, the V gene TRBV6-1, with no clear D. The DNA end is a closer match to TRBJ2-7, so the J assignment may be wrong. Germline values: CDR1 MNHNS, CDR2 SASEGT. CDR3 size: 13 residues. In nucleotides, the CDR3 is TGTGCCAGCTCTCCCGCACGGAATTACGAGCAGTACTTC. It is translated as CASSPARNYEQYF.

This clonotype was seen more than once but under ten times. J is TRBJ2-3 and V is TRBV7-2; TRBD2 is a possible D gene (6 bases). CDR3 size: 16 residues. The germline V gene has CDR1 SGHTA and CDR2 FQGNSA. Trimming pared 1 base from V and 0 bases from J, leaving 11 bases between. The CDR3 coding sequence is TGTGCCAGCAGCTTAGAGGACTACCTGAGCACAGATACGCAGTATTTT. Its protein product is CASSLEDYLSTDTQYF.

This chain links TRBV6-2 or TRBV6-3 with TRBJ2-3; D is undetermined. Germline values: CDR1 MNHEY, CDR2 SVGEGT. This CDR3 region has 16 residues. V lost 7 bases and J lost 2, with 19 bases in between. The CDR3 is CASISALPAHTDTQYF. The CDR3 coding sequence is TGTGCCAGCATCTCTGCTCTTCCGGCCCACACAGATACGCAGTATTTT.

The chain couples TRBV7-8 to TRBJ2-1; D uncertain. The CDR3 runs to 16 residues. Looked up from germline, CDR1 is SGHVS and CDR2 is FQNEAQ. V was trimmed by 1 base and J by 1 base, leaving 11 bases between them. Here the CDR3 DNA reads TGTGCCAGCAGCTTAGTCCCAACAGAGTCCTACAATGAGCAGTTCTTC. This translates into CASSLVPTESYNEQFF. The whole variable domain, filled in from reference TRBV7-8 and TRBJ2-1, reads GAGVSQSPRYKVAKRGQDVALRCDPISGHVSLFWYQQALGQGPEFLTYFQNEAQLDKSGLPSDRFFAERPEGSVSTLKIQRTQQEDSAVYLCASSLVPTESYNEQFFGPGTRLTVL.

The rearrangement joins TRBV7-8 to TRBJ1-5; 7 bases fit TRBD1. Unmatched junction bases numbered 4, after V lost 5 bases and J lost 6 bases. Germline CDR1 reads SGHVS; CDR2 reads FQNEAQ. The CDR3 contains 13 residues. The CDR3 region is CASSPTGTQPQHF. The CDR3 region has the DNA TGTGCCAGCAGCCCGACAGGGACTCAGCCCCAGCATTTT.

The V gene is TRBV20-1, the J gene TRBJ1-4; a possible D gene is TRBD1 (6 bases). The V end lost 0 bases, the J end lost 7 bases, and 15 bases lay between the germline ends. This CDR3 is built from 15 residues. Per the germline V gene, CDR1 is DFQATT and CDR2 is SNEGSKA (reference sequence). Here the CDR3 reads CSARDRRQAPEKLFF. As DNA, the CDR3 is TGCAGTGCTAGAGATAGGAGACAGGCGCCTGAAAAACTGTTTTTT.

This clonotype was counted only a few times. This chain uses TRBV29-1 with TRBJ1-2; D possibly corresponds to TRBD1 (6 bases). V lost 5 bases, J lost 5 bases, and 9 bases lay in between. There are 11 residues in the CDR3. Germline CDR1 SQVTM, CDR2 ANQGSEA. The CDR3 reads CSVPGQYGYTF. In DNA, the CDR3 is TGCAGCGTTCCCGGACAGTATGGCTACACCTTC.

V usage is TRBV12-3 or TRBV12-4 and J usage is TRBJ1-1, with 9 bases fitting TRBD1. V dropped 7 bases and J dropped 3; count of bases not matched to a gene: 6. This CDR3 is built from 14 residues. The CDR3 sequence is CASNNRGHDTEAFF. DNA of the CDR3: TGTGCCAGCAATAACAGGGGGCATGACACTGAAGCTTTCTTT.

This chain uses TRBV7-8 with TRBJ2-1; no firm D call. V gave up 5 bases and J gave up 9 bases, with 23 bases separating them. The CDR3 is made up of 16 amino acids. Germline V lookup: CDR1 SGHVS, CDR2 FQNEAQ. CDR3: CASSPNWLSSAAEQFF. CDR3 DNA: TGTGCCAGCAGCCCGAACTGGCTTAGTTCCGCTGCTGAGCAGTTCTTC.